These T cell receptor beta chains were read from a single sample in a study of PD-1 blockade in mismatch repair-deficient tumors. Data came from immunoSEQ multiplex PCR; TCRdb stores just in-frame clones and leaves some out. Counted here are about 79,000 clones, roughly 80% occurring once; the ten biggest clones make up roughly 5.5%. The sequenced sample was peripheral blood, obtained 44 weeks after starting pembrolizumab. The origin of the receptors is an adult with mismatch repair-deficient cancer. Each CDR3 is given with its conserved first and last residue. The D gene is left open where the match is weak. Clone size appears in some rows only: once, few, many, or a class for an expanded clone.

>-|TRBV5-5|-|TRBJ2-7
CASGPSLPLYEQYF
TGTGCCAGTGGCCCCTCACTACCCCTCTACGAGCAGTACTTC
>-|TRBV9|-|TRBJ2-1
CASTGQYNEQFF
TGTGCCAGCACTGGTCAGTACAATGAGCAGTTCTTC
>-|TRBV19|-|TRBJ1-5
CASNTPRNSNQPQHF
TGTGCCAGTAACACCCCAAGGAATAGCAATCAGCCCCAGCATTTT
>TRBD1|TRBV2|-|TRBJ2-2
CASKTTGMTGELFF
TGTGCCAGCAAAACGACAGGGATGACCGGGGAGCTGTTTTTT
>TRBD2|TRBV7-2|-|TRBJ2-2
CASSSGLAGAGELFF
TGTGCCAGCAGCTCGGGACTAGCGGGAGCCGGGGAGCTGTTTTTT
>TRBD2|TRBV5-4|-|TRBJ2-2
CASSGISSGGFTGELFF
TGTGCCAGCAGCGGGATTTCTAGCGGAGGGTTCACCGGGGAGCTGTTTTTT
>TRBD2|TRBV13|few|TRBJ2-7
CASSLSHRREQTYEQYF
TGTGCCAGCAGCTTATCCCATCGGCGGGAGCAGACCTACGAGCAGTACTTC
>TRBD1|TRBV5-1|once|TRBJ1-1
CASSLGDRNTEAFF
TGCGCCAGCAGCTTGGGGGACAGGAACACTGAAGCTTTCTTT
>-|TRBV28|-|TRBJ2-2
CASSPLTGTGELFF
TGTGCCAGCAGCCCCCTCACAGGTACCGGGGAGCTGTTTTTT
>-|TRBV20-1|-|TRBJ2-7
CSARTDEQYF
TGCAGTGCCCGCACGGACGAGCAGTACTTC
>-|TRBV7-2|few|TRBJ2-7
CASSPYSGGAYEQYF
TGTGCCAGCAGCCCCTATAGCGGTGGGGCCTACGAGCAGTACTTC
>TRBD1|TRBV7-9|-|TRBJ2-7
CASSLSGQGAREQYF
TGTGCCAGCAGCTTAAGTGGGCAGGGGGCGCGGGAGCAGTACTTC
>-|TRBV6-6|few|TRBJ2-1
CASSYSRALSNEQFF
TGTGCCAGCAGTTACTCTCGGGCGTTATCCAATGAGCAGTTCTTC
>TRBD1|TRBV18|-|TRBJ1-2
CASSPDRDRGRLYGYTF
TGTGCCAGCTCACCCGATCGAGACAGGGGGCGGCTCTATGGCTACACCTTC
>-|TRBV6-5|-|TRBJ2-7
CASSYRGVHEQYF
TGTGCCAGCAGTTACCGCGGGGTGCACGAGCAGTACTTC
>TRBD1|TRBV2|-|TRBJ2-3
CASSEEGQADTQYF
TGTGCCAGCAGTGAGGAAGGACAGGCAGATACGCAGTATTTT
>-|TRBV7-9|-|TRBJ1-2
CASSLSTANYGYTF
TGTGCCAGCAGCTTATCCACCGCTAACTATGGCTACACCTTC
>-|TRBV18|-|TRBJ2-5
CASSPNYGETQYF
TGTGCCAGCTCACCGAATTACGGGGAGACCCAGTACTTC
>TRBD1|TRBV18|-|TRBJ1-5
CASSSTGNQPQHF
TGTGCCAGCTCATCGACAGGGAATCAGCCCCAGCATTTT
>-|TRBV27|-|TRBJ1-1
CASSFSANTEAFF
TGTGCCAGCAGTTTTTCTGCGAACACTGAAGCTTTCTTT
>TRBD1|TRBV7-2|-|TRBJ1-3
CASSLLTGGSGNTIYF
TGTGCCAGCAGCTTACTTACAGGGGGCTCTGGAAACACCATATATTTT
>-|TRBV5-5|-|TRBJ1-5
CASSQDWNQPQHF
TGTGCCAGCAGCCAAGACTGGAATCAGCCCCAGCATTTT
>-|TRBV2|-|TRBJ1-5
CASSEADEDNQPQHF
TGTGCCAGCAGTGAAGCGGACGAGGATAATCAGCCCCAGCATTTT
>-|TRBV2|few|TRBJ2-2
CASSPDTGELFF
TGTGCCAGCAGTCCCGACACCGGGGAGCTGTTTTTT
>TRBD2|TRBV11-3|-|TRBJ2-1
CASSLTSGSLNEQFF
TGTGCCAGCAGCTTAACTAGCGGGAGTCTCAATGAGCAGTTCTTC
>-|TRBV15|-|TRBJ2-1
CATSRGGRSEQFF
TGTGCCACCAGCAGAGGGGGGAGGTCTGAGCAGTTCTTC
>-|TRBV5-4|once|TRBJ2-7
CASSLAAATNQNEQYF
TGTGCCAGCAGCTTGGCCGCTGCCACCAACCAAAACGAGCAGTACTTC
>-|TRBV7-6|few|TRBJ2-1
CASSFQGYEQFF
TGTGCCAGCAGCTTCCAGGGTTATGAGCAGTTCTTC
>-|TRBV5-1|-|TRBJ2-5
CASSLAGIQETQYF
TGCGCCAGCAGCTTGGCTGGCATCCAAGAGACCCAGTACTTC
>-|TRBV5-1|-|TRBJ2-5
CASSLVLAHYQETQYF
TGCGCCAGCAGCTTGGTGCTAGCACATTACCAAGAGACCCAGTACTTC
>TRBD2|TRBV11-3|-|TRBJ2-7
CASSLASGRGDYEQYF
TGTGCCAGCAGCTTAGCTAGCGGGAGGGGGGACTACGAGCAGTACTTC
>TRBD2|TRBV27|-|TRBJ2-2
CASSKGGRGVQLFF
TGTGCCAGCAGTAAAGGAGGCCGGGGGGTGCAGCTGTTTTTT
>-|TRBV6-1|once|TRBJ1-2
CASSDPVRAYGYTF
TGTGCCAGCAGTGACCCCGTGAGAGCCTATGGCTACACCTTC
>-|TRBV7-9|-|TRBJ2-5
CASSVGLETQYF
TGTGCCAGCAGCGTAGGGTTGGAGACCCAGTACTTC
>TRBD1|TRBV9|-|TRBJ2-1
CASSVGQGAYNEQFF
TGTGCCAGCAGCGTGGGACAGGGGGCGTACAATGAGCAGTTCTTC
>TRBD2|TRBV5-1|-|TRBJ2-3
CASSVRDYHSTDTQYF
TGCGCCAGCAGCGTCCGGGACTACCATAGCACAGATACGCAGTATTTT
>-|TRBV6-1|-|TRBJ2-1
CASSAGRIEQFF
TGTGCCAGCAGTGCTGGGCGGATTGAGCAGTTCTTC
>-|TRBV7-2|-|TRBJ1-1
CASSTRGIAAFF
TGTGCCAGCAGCACTCGGGGGATCGCCGCTTTCTTT
>TRBD2|TRBV5-6|-|TRBJ2-1
CASSHGAGAYNEQFF
TGTGCCAGCAGCCACGGGGCGGGAGCCTACAATGAGCAGTTCTTC
>-|TRBV11-2|-|TRBJ2-1
CASSGGGTTYNEQFF
TGTGCCAGCAGCGGGGGCGGGACTACTTACAATGAGCAGTTCTTC
>-|TRBV5-1|-|TRBJ2-7
CASSLAGPAYEQYF
TGCGCCAGCAGCTTGGCCGGGCCAGCCTACGAGCAGTACTTC
>-|TRBV6-5|-|TRBJ2-7
CASSYPGQSGQYF
TGTGCCAGCAGTTACCCCGGACAGTCAGGGCAGTACTTC
>-|TRBV10-3|-|TRBJ2-7
CAVGGDSYEQYF
TGTGCCGTCGGGGGCGACTCCTACGAGCAGTACTTC
>TRBD1|TRBV27|-|TRBJ2-7
CASSILGGSLYEQYF
TGTGCCAGCAGTATCTTAGGGGGCTCCCTGTACGAGCAGTACTTC
>-|TRBV7-8|few|TRBJ2-7
CASSDTTYEQYF
TGTGCCAGCAGCGACACCACCTACGAGCAGTACTTC
>-|TRBV7-2|-|TRBJ2-7
CASSPLGYGRDTHSYEQYF
TGTGCCAGCAGCCCATTAGGCTACGGGCGGGACACACATTCCTACGAGCAGTACTTC
>TRBD1|TRBV5-5|-|TRBJ1-5
CASSSGQGARQPQHF
TGTGCCAGCAGCAGTGGACAGGGGGCGCGTCAGCCCCAGCATTTT
>-|TRBV27|-|TRBJ1-1
CASSLNRENTEAFF
TGTGCCAGCAGCTTAAACCGGGAGAACACTGAAGCTTTCTTT